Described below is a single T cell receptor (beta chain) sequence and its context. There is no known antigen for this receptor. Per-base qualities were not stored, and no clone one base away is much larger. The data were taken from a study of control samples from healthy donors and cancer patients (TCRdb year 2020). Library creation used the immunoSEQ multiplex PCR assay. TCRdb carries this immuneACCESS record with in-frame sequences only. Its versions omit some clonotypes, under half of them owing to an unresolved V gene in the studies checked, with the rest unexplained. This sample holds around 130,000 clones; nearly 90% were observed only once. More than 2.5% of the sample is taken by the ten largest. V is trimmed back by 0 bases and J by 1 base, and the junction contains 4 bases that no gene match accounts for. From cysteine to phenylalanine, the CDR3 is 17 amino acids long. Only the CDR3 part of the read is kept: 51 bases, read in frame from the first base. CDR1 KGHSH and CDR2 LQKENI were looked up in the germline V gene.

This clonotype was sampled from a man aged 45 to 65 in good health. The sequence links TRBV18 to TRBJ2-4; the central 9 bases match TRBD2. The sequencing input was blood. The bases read TGTGCCAGCTCACCACCGTTTAGCGGGGGTGCCAAAAACATTCAGTACTTC. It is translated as CASSPPFSGGAKNIQYF.